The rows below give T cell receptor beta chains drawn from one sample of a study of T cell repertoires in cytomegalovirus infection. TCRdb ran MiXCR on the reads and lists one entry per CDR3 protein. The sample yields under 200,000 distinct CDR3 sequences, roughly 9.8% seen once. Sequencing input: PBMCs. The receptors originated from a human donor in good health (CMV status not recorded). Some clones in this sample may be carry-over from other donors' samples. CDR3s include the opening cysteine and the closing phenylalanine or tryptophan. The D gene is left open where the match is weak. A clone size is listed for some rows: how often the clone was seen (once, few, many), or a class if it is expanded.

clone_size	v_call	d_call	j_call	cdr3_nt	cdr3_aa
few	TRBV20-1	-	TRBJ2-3	TGCAGTGCACTCAAAAGGGGGGCTAGCGCGACAGATACGCAGTATTTT	CSALKRGASATDTQYF
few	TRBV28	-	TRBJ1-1	TGTGCCAGCAGTTCCCCAGGGGAGGTGGGCACTGAAGCTTTCTTT	CASSSPGEVGTEAFF
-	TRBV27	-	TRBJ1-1	TGTGCCAGCAGTATCTCGGAACAGGGATACACTGAAGCTTTCTTT	CASSISEQGYTEAFF
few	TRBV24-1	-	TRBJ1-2	TGTGCCACCAGTGATTCCCGTAGCTATGGCTACACCTTC	CATSDSRSYGYTF
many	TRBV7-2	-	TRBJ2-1	TGTGCCAGCAGCTTAGGGAGGGATCTCTCCTACAATGAGCAGTTCTTC	CASSLGRDLSYNEQFF
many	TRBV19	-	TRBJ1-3	TGTGCCAGTACCCAAACAGGCACAGGTAGTGGAAACACCATATATTTT	CASTQTGTGSGNTIYF
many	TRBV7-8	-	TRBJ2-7	TGTGCCAGCAGCTTTACCTACGAGCAGTACTTC	CASSFTYEQYF
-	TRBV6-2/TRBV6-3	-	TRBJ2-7	TGTGCCAGCAGTTACCTCTCAGGGCTGGAGCAGTACTTC	CASSYLSGLEQYF
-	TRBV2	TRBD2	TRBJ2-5	TGTGCCAGCAGTGAAGCTAGCGGGGGGGGGGAGACCCAGTACTTC	CASSEASGGGETQYF
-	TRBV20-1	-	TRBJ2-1	TGCAGTGCTAATTACCGGACTATCTATGAGCAGTTCTTC	CSANYRTIYEQFF
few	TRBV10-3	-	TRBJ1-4	TGTGCCATCAGTGAGTCGACTCCCGCGACAGCTAATGAAAAACTGTTTTTT	CAISESTPATANEKLFF
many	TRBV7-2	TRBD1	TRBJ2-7	TGTGCCAGCAGCCCCCAGACAGGGGGGCCCTACGAGCAGTACTTC	CASSPQTGGPYEQYF
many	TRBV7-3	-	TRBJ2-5	TGTGCCAGCAGCCTAAGTGGGGGGCCGGCCCCGACCCAGTACTTC	CASSLSGGPAPTQYF
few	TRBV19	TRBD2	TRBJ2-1	TGTGCCAGTAGTATAGCGGGGACTAGCGGGAGCAATGAGCAGTTCTTC	CASSIAGTSGSNEQFF
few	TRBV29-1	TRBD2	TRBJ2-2	TGCAGCGTTGTGCTTAGCGGGACCACCGGGGAGCTGTTTTTT	CSVVLSGTTGELFF
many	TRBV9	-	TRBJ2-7	TGTGCCAGCAGCGTAGACGGGAGAACCTCCTACGAGCAGTACTTC	CASSVDGRTSYEQYF
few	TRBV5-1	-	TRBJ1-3	TGCGCCAGCAGCTTTATGGGGGATCCTGGAAACACCATATATTTT	CASSFMGDPGNTIYF
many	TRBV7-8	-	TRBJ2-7	TGTGCCAGCAGCTCCTCCGGGGGAACCTCCTACGAGCAGTACTTC	CASSSSGGTSYEQYF
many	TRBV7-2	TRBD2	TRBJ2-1	TGTGCCAGCAGCTTAGGTGGCGGGAGTGCCAATGAGCAGTTCTTC	CASSLGGGSANEQFF
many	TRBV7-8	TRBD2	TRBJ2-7	TGTGCCAGCAGCCCTAGCGGGATCCCCTACGAGCAGTACTTC	CASSPSGIPYEQYF
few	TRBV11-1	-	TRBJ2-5	TGTGCCAGCAGCAAACGGACAGAAGAGACCCAGTACTTC	CASSKRTEETQYF
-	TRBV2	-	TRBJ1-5	TGTGCCAGCGGCCGGGGCTTGGCAAATCAGCCCCAGCATTTT	CASGRGLANQPQHF
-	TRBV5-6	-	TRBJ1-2	TGTGCCAGCAGCTTGGGTTTCCTGACAGCTAACTATGGCTACACCTTC	CASSLGFLTANYGYTF
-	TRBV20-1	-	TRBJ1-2	TGCAGTGCTAGAGTTGGGACCCTCACCCCTAACTATGGCTACACCTTC	CSARVGTLTPNYGYTF